The present entry profiles one TCR beta chain with its context. Antigen specificity is unknown. The data were obtained in a study of cytomegalovirus exposure and HLA in healthy donors. The primer mix had 60 Vbeta and 13 Jbeta primers. TCRdb's copy holds only in-frame clones and misses some; the assay was immunoSEQ multiplex PCR. The sample table sets out around 150,000 clones. Each donor was nominally healthy when sampled (though unrecorded immune exposures were likely). From germline, CDR1 is MGHRA and CDR2 YSYEKL. V lost 1 base to trimming and J lost 8 bases, with 14 bases between them. The CDR3 sequence is 14 residues long. Study-wide findings and caveats: Three CMV-associated chains proved CMV antigen-specific in vitro. A later analysis reportedly found fewer N-insertions in an Asian-associated ancestry cluster than the roughly 670-donor mean.

This TCR derives from a woman aged 55-75 years in good health and CMV-seronegative. What was sequenced was PBMCs. V usage is TRBV4-1 and J usage is TRBJ1-1; D unclear. CDR3 amino acids: CASSQVGEGAEAFF. The CDR3 DNA follows: TGCGCCAGCAGCCAAGTCGGGGAGGGTGCGGAAGCTTTCTTT.